This T cell receptor (beta chain) was found in a study of cytotoxic CD8 clonotypes in ibrutinib-treated CLL (dated by TCRdb to about 2021). At the level of the whole study: The cohort included around 16 treatment-naive and 11 to 12 relapsed/refractory patients; about 18 were IGHV unmutated. Responses were partial in roughly 24 patients and complete in 2; after median roughly 69 months follow-up, around 15 stayed in remission and approximately 12 progressed. Response samples were obtained after a median of around 11 months of treatment, with a range of about 6 to 36 months. On average, each sample yielded around 230,000 productive templates and 85,000 to 95,000 productive rearrangements. Longitudinal samples were available for about 30% of the roughly 86 trial participants. Cryopreserved peripheral blood mononuclear cells were collected before treatment, at response, and at either disease progression or sustained remission. All remission and progressive disease samples were collected while patients were still receiving ibrutinib. Study-level results and caveats: An increase in clonality was observed at ibrutinib response, with clonality remaining stable during sustained remission and falling back toward baseline at progression. Baseline clonality was found to be higher than that of age-matched healthy donors and was strongly correlated with circulating CD8+ T-cell counts. Public clonotypes were rare and either shrank or stayed stable during treatment, and the rise in clonality at ibrutinib response reflected expansion of private clonotypes. Lymph node repertoires were not examined, and the timing of sampling was not matched between patients in sustained remission and those whose disease progressed.

The time point tag for this specimen amounts to: 24 months on ibrutinib. For TCR beta library preparation, around 2.2 micrograms of genomic DNA was extracted from cryopreserved PBMCs. Longitudinal blood samples from CLL patients receiving ibrutinib monotherapy were subjected to high-throughput TCR beta sequencing. The patients took part in an open-label, single-center phase 2 trial of ibrutinib monotherapy. With respect to this clone: The antigen it recognizes is unknown. Qualities for individual bases were not recorded, and no much larger clone is one base off.

On a MiSeq, deep resolution sequencing aimed for a depth between 1 in 1 million and 1 in 200,000 T cells, with each clonotype covered around 9.2x on average. The immunoSEQ hsTCRB Kit was used to generate the TCR beta libraries. The published analysis was carried out like this. Data were analyzed with ImmunoSEQ Data Assistant and ImmunoSEQ Analyzer, with V, D and J genes assigned per IMGT definitions. Clonality, which ranges from 0 to 1, was calculated as one minus the normalized Shannon entropy of productive rearrangement frequencies. Only overrepresented clonotypes making up at least 0.05% of each patient's repertoire were included in the public clonotype analysis. Fewer than 15 repertoires from age-matched healthy donors, obtained from immuneACCESS, served as clonality controls. The source is immuneACCESS, and TCRdb retained only in-frame sequences with V and J called. Part of the clones is not carried over; for the studies checked, unresolved V genes explain less than half of this, and the remainder is unexplained. V and J calls and clone size are copied from that table; D and trimming were computed from the DNA. The sample table holds approximately 120,000 clones, of which 80% to 90% were seen once. 2.5% to 3.5% of the sample lies in the top ten.

CDR1 is given as SEHNR and CDR2 as FQNEAQ, both from the germline V gene (reference sequence). The CDR3 sequence holds 13 residues, the cysteine and phenylalanine included. The only DNA kept is the CDR3, 39 bases in frame from the first base. The junction carries 12 bases between V and J, which are trimmed by 6 bases and 7 bases respectively. The origin of this receptor is a human donor with chronic lymphocytic leukemia. The rearrangement combines TRBV7-9 with TRBJ1-4; the D gene lacks a confident call. The source material was PBMCs, sampled after 24 months of ibrutinib treatment. DNA sequence: TGTGCCAGCAGAGGGCGAGGAGGTGAAAAACTGTTTTTT. This is translated as CASRGRGGEKLFF.